This TCR beta chain is from a study of cytotoxic CD8 clonotypes in ibrutinib-treated CLL. As for the study in general: After a median of 68 months, 14 patients stayed remitted and about twelve progressed; responses had been partial in approximately 24 and complete in 2. Samples had a mean of approximately 270,000 productive templates and more than 85,000 productive rearrangements.

As concerns this clone: Its target is not known.

Whole-study findings and limits: Public clonotypes (which were uncommon) either contracted or remained stable on treatment.

Sequencing was performed with immunoSEQ multiplex PCR; in TCRdb, only in-frame clones are kept and a portion is missing. This table holds roughly 180,000 clones, approximately 72% found once. From germline, CDR1 is LGHNA and CDR2 YSLEER. Trimming cost V 3 bases and J 1 base, with 9 bases left between them. This CDR3 has 14 residues. The source was PBMCs, collected after 24 months of ibrutinib treatment. The TCR originated in a human donor with chronic lymphocytic leukemia. The genes are TRBV4-3 and TRBJ2-5; the D gene is possibly TRBD1 (5 bases). The chain's CDR3 is CASSHGRVQETQYF. For the CDR3, the DNA is TGCGCCAGCAGCCACGGCAGGGTCCAAGAGACCCAGTACTTC.